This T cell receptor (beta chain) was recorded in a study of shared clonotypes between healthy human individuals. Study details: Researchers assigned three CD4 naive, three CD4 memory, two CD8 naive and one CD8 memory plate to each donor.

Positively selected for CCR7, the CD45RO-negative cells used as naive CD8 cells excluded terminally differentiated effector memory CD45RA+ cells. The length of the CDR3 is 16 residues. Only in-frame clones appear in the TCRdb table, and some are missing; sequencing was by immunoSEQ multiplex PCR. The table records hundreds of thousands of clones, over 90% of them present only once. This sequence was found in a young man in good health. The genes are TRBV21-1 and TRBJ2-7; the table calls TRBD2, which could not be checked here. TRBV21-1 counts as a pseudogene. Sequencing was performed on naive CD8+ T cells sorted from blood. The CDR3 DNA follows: TGTGCCAGCAGGAGTGGGACCGGGACTAGTGAATACGAGCAGTACTTC. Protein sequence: CASRSGTGTSEYEQYF.